This note documents a single T cell receptor (beta chain) sequence. This sample was included in a study of blood T cell repertoires in COVID-19. Study as a whole: Donors in the United States, Italy and Spain gave samples during acute or convalescent COVID-19. Sources were T cells, B-cell-depleted T cells, or PBMCs; the material itself was cDNA or gDNA.

Trimming took 1 base from V and 0 from J; bases not matched to a gene: 2. The CDR3 runs 15 residues. From germline, CDR1 is KGHSH and CDR2 LQKENI. Original analysis: For nucleated cells, counts were estimated from reference gene primer amplification. TCRdb's table, derived via immunoSEQ multiplex PCR, lists solely in-frame clones and lacks some. The DNA gave D and trimming, while V, J and clone size come from that table. The sample lists tens of thousands of clones, more than 65% occurring once. Sequencing was carried out using peripheral blood. V and J are TRBV18 and TRBJ2-7; 8 nucleotides match TRBD2. The receptor's source is a woman between 65 and 79 years old with acute or convalescent COVID-19. CDR3 DNA: TGTGCCAGCTCACCACTAGCGGGGAGCTCCTACGAGCAGTACTTC. Amino acid sequence: CASSPLAGSSYEQYF. The complete variable domain, with remaining parts taken from reference TRBV18 and TRBJ2-7, reads NAGVMQNPRHLVRRRGQEARLRCSPMKGHSHVYWYRQLPEEGLKFMVYLQKENIIDESGMPKERFSAEFPKEGPSILRIQQVVRGDSAAYFCASSPLAGSSYEQYFGPGTRLTVT.